The present T cell receptor (beta chain) was sequenced within a study of cytomegalovirus exposure and HLA in healthy donors. Use of 60 Vbeta and 13 Jbeta primers characterized the PCR. Libraries were prepared by immunoSEQ multiplex PCR; TCRdb keeps only in-frame clonotypes and omits some of them. The sample yields 180,000 or so clones, about 85% seen once. Germline CDR1 reads MNHEY; CDR2 reads SVGAGI. The V gene end was trimmed by 4 bases and the J gene end by 4 bases; junction bases not matched to a gene: 2. The CDR3 has 14 amino acids. The specimen sequenced was PBMCs. This sequence originates from a girl aged 5-17 years in good health and CMV-seropositive. V gene TRBV6-5 combines with J gene TRBJ1-3, with 9 bases fitting TRBD1. In DNA, the CDR3 is TGTGCCAGCAGTTGGACAGGGGCGGGAAACACCATATATTTT. It yields the protein CASSWTGAGNTIYF.